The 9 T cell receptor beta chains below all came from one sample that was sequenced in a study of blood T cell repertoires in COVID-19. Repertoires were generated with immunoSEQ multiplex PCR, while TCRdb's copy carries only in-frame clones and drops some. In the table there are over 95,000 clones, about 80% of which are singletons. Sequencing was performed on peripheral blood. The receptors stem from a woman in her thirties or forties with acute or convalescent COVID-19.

The CDR3 loop is CASSKATGPCMNTEAFF. The CDR3 region has the DNA TGTGCCAGCAGCAAAGCGACAGGGCCCTGCATGAACACTGAAGCTTTCTTT. The V gene is TRBV21-1, the J gene TRBJ1-1; the DNA was not compared with TRBD1, the D call given in the table. TRBV21-1 is assigned pseudogene status. The CDR3 is made up of 17 amino acids.

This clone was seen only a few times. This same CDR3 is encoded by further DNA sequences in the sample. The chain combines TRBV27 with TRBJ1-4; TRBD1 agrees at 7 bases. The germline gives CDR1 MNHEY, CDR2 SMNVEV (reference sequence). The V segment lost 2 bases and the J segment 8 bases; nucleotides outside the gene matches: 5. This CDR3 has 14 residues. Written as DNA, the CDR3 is TGTGCCAGCAGTTTAGACAGGGTGGGCGAAAAACTGTTTTTT. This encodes CASSLDRVGEKLFF.

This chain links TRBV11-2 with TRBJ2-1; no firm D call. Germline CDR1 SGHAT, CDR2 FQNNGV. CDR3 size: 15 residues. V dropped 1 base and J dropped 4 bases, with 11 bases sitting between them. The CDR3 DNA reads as TGTGCCAGCAGCTTAGCCGGGTCCGTTTACAATGAGCAGTTCTTC. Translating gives CASSLAGSVYNEQFF.

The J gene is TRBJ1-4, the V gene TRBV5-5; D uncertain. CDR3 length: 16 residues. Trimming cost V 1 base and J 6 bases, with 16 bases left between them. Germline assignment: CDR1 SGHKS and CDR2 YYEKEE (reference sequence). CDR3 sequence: CASSLLAGSGYEKLFF. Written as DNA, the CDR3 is TGTGCCAGCAGCTTGTTGGCGGGATCGGGGTATGAAAAACTGTTTTTT.

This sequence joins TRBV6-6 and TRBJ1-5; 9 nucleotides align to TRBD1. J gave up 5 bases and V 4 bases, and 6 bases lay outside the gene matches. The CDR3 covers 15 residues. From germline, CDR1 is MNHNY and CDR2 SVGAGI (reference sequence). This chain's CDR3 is CASSWGTGRDQPQHF. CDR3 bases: TGTGCCAGCAGTTGGGGGACAGGGAGGGATCAGCCCCAGCATTTT.

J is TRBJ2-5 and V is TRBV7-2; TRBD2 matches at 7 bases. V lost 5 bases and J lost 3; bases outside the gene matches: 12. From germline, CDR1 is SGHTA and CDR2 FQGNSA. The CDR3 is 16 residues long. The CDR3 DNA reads TGTGCCAGCAGCGTGAGCCCGGGACTACTAGAAGAGACCCAGTACTTC. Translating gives CASSVSPGLLEETQYF.

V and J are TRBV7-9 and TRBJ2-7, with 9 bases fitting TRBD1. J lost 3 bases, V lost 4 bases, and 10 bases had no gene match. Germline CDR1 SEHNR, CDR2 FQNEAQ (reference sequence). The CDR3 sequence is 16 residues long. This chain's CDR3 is CASSSGQGTNSYEQYF. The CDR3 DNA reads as TGTGCCAGCAGCTCGGGACAGGGAACGAACAGCTACGAGCAGTACTTC.

DNA for the CDR3: TGTGCCAGTAGGGAATGGGGCGCTGACTCTGGAAACACCATATATTTT. Amino acids: CASREWGADSGNTIYF. The gene calls are TRBV19 and TRBJ1-3; D is possibly TRBD1 (5 bases). The ends were cut back, 6 bases at V and 0 bases at J, with 15 bases in the middle. The CDR3 spans 16 residues. Germline CDR1 reads LNHDA; CDR2 reads SQIVND (reference sequence).

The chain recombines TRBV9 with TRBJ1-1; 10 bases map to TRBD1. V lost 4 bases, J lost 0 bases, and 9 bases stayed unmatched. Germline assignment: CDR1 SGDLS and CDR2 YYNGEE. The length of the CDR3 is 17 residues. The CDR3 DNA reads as TGTGCCAGCAGCAGACCGGGACAGGGGCCTTTGAACACTGAAGCTTTCTTT. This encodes CASSRPGQGPLNTEAFF.